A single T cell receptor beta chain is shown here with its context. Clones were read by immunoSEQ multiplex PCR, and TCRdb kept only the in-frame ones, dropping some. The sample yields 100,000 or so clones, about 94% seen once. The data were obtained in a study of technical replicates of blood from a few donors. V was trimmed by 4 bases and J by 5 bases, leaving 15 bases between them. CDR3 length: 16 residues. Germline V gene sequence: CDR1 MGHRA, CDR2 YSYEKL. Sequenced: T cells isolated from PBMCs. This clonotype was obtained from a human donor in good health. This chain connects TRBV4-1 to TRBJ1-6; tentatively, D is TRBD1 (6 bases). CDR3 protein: CASSLYRDTDNSPLHF. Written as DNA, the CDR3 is TGCGCCAGCAGCCTATACCGGGACACTGATAATTCACCCCTCCACTTT.